This T cell receptor (beta chain) is drawn from a study of cytomegalovirus exposure and HLA in healthy donors (dated by TCRdb to 2016 to 2017). For the wider study: An earlier analysis of approximately 590 of the donors reported roughly 300 Gb of sequence data and 117 million unique TCR beta sequences from 150 million to 200 million T cells. An early release covering roughly 580 HLA-typed donors comprised 250 to 350 gigabases of sequencing data and tens of millions of unique TCR sequences. Among the approximately 430 genotyped donors, approximately 82% belonged to the genetic ancestry cluster associated with self-reported Caucasian donors. The study aimed to test whether cataloging public T cell receptors could reveal signatures of past pathogen exposure. The study profiled the T cell repertoires of 500 to 800 subjects by immunosequencing and related them to cytomegalovirus serostatus. Along with the approximately 650-subject first cohort, a separate validation cohort of over a hundred different subjects was used. High-throughput TCR immunosequencing, statistical association of individual TCRs with disease status, and machine learning were combined to predict cytomegalovirus infection status. In a later analysis, previously published TCR beta repertoires from 670 or so donors were re-analyzed and high-resolution HLA genotyping was added so that TCR occurrence patterns could be studied. In the later analysis, no new phenotypic data were used to find candidate immune exposures; instead, reliance was placed on TCR beta sequences and their occurrence across donors. In an earlier analysis of around 540 of the donors, high-throughput TCR beta sequencing was used to judge whether each TCR beta V gene segment behaved as functional or pseudogenic. Donor age, sex, ethnicity and CMV serostatus were collected together with the repertoire data. A later genetic analysis used genome-wide SNP genotypes for about three fifths of the roughly 700 donors, treating that subset as a discovery cohort. All discovery cohort repertoires had been generated using a single sequencing platform. HLA typing covered class I and class II loci at four-digit resolution. Typing coverage differed by locus: A, B, C, DRB1 and DQB1 were typed in about 629-640 donors, DQA1 in about 500, DPA1 in nearly 610, and DPB1 in roughly 450. Because of strong linkage in the cohort, a handful of DR-DQ haplotypes were treated as single units for association and clustering. Among around 400 genotyped donors of the cohort, an average of about 240,000 unique TCR beta nucleotide sequences were sequenced per donor, roughly a sixth of them non-productive.

The paper's findings and limits, for the study overall: An association between a missense DCLRE1C variant and V-gene and J-gene trimming of TCR beta chains was found in a later genetic analysis and replicated in an independent cohort. Compared with equally common non-associated chains, HLA-associated TCR beta chains in a later analysis were more clonally expanded and had lower generation probabilities. In a later analysis, TCR association rates were found to vary across HLA loci, with the most associated TCRs seen for DRB1 alleles and the fewest for HLA-C alleles. Correlated functional status among segregating V segments might reflect linkage disequilibrium, but an unknown experimental factor could not be ruled out. Because the 87-base-pair reads could not distinguish some IMGT-functional V segments, including TRBV6-2 and TRBV6-3, those segments were excluded. The authors suggested that the approach could potentially be extended to other disease states and immunological phenotypes. A group of highly shared sequence variants was considered likely to be a technical artifact of the sequencing pipeline. A further reported finding was that TCR beta sequences accurately predicted the HLA-A and HLA-B alleles for most subjects in the first cohort. Several of the top co-occurrence clusters appeared to be linked to parvovirus B19, influenza, CMV and Epstein-Barr virus, according to a later analysis. This cohort had only TCR beta chains sequenced, and the lack of alpha or paired-chain data limited which features could be detected. In a later analysis, some 17,000 TCR beta sequences were associated with specific HLA alleles at a false discovery rate of 0.05. Cytomegalovirus status was reported to be diagnosed by the classifier with high specificity and sensitivity in both the original and validation cohorts. In an earlier analysis of more than 450 of the donors, most TCR beta V segments were observed in productive rearrangements about 87% or about 30% of the time, broadly matching IMGT annotations. Immune exposure information for the cohort was limited to CMV serostatus. A later genetic analysis reported fewer N-insertions in productive TCRs among donors in an Asian-associated ancestry cluster than the roughly 620-donor mean. The earlier analysis of 450 to 700 of the donors excluded approximately 17 rarely observed V segments, including chromosome 9 orphons, because counts were too low. When HLA alleles, especially DR and DQ, strongly co-occurred, TCR associations were difficult to assign to individual alleles. Most TCR sequences were observed very rarely across donors, whereas some public TCRs were present in many individuals. In vitro tests confirmed that three of the cytomegalovirus-associated TCR beta chains recognize cytomegalovirus antigens. Presence/absence analyses assumed roughly uniform sequencing depth across donors, an assumption that may not hold. The study gave a list of under 200 TCR beta chains associated with cytomegalovirus. Because HLA typing was unavailable for some donors at each locus, only the typed subset was used in association tests. Most CMV-associated TCR beta chains appeared to be HLA-restricted in a later analysis, and the HLA associations seemed to be driven largely by CMV exposure.

Worth noting for this clone: The antigen it binds to is not known. No base quality information exists; no much larger clone differs at one position.

The germline V gene encodes CDR1 SQVTM and CDR2 ANQGSEA. From cysteine to phenylalanine, the CDR3 is 14 amino acids long. Only CDR3 DNA remains: 42 bases, in frame from the first base. V loses 3 bases at its end and J loses 10 bases; junction bases beyond the gene matches: 12. Libraries were made using the immunoSEQ multiplex PCR assay. For the multiplex PCR, a mixture combining 60 forward primers for TCR Vbeta segments and 13 reverse primers for TCR Jbeta segments was used. The CDR3 region of rearranged TCR beta genes was amplified from genomic DNA by a multiplex PCR assay. Amplified TCR beta libraries were sequenced as 87-base-pair reads on the Illumina HiSeq System. Concerning the study's data processing: Across the 640 or so repertoires, a later analysis counted roughly 84 million unique TCR beta chains, approximately 10 million of which were shared by at least two donors. A nearest-neighbor algorithm error-corrected the raw reads and collapsed the reads into unique sequences, merging closely related sequences to remove PCR and sequencing errors. To assign V, D and J gene segments, CDR3 sequences were aligned to IMGT reference sequences. For a sequence to be retained, a match of at least six nucleotides was required to both a V gene segment and a J gene segment. A rearrangement was called productive if the CDR3 had no stop codons and remained in frame with V and J, and every other rearrangement was called non-productive. CDR3 was defined according to IMGT convention as the region running from the second conserved V-encoded cysteine to the conserved J-encoded phenylalanine. The earlier analysis of roughly 590 of the donors excluded any sequence lacking an unambiguous match to a single V gene segment. In an earlier analysis of about 590 of the donors, a V segment was called functional when productive rearrangements were above 56.7%, and segregating when the standard deviation between donors exceeded 5%. A statistical classification framework was developed to diagnose cytomegalovirus status using the catalog of TCR beta chain sequences. In a later analysis, TCR nucleotide sequences were compared against IMGT/GENE-DB human TR gene sequences so that V and J genes could be assigned. A later analysis assigned CDR3 sequences and most-parsimonious VDJ recombination scenarios with the TCRdist pipeline. A later analysis defined each TCR beta chain by its CDR3 amino acid sequence plus V-gene family, and excluded reads lacking a unique V-gene family. In a later analysis, fewer than 650 highly shared, low-generation-probability nucleotide sequences were removed to address suspected cross-contamination and a sequencing artifact. In a later analysis, a clonal expansion index was calculated for each public chain from normalized within-repertoire ranks of inferred template counts. In a later analysis, generation probabilities were computed using a VDJ recombination model fitted to out-of-frame rearrangements, and the results were checked against IGoR. Hypergeometric tests were used in a later analysis to score TCR-TCR, TCR-HLA and TCR-CMV co-occurrence, with a repertoire-size bias correction applied to the TCR pairs. To estimate false discovery rates, a later analysis permuted the HLA or CMV assignments 20 times. In a later analysis, co-occurring TCRs were grouped with DBSCAN, and TCRdist sequence similarity was added when clustering was performed within HLA-allele-positive subsets. Co-occurrence clustering excluded repertoires with fewer than 30,000 or more than 120,000 public chains, plus five with anomalous nucleotide sharing. TCRdb mirrors the immuneACCESS table, restricted to in-frame sequences. Some clones are absent from its copies; in checked studies, under half trace to an unresolved V gene, and the reason for the others is unknown. Clonal size and the V and J genes are those of that table, whereas D and trimming came from the DNA. Counted in this sample were some 85,000 clones; approximately 84% of them appeared once. The ten largest make up 2.1% of the sample.

The cohort was made up of roughly 670 healthy bone marrow donors. All cohort members were sampled while nominally healthy, although unrecorded immune exposures were likely present. The donor was CMV seronegative and was included in the group of several hundred seronegative cohort members. A peripheral blood sample was collected from each donor, and TCR beta sequencing was performed on peripheral blood mononuclear cells. Genomic DNA was extracted from the blood cell samples with the Qiagen DNeasy Blood Extraction Kit. The TCR was taken from a man between 18 and 35 years old in good health and CMV-seronegative. Input material: PBMCs. The receptor chain draws on TRBV29-1 and TRBJ1-1; TRBD1 fits 9 bases in the junction. CDR3 region: CSVEGTGWISGAFF. The nucleotide sequence reads TGCAGCGTTGAGGGGACAGGGTGGATCTCGGGAGCTTTCTTT.